The rows below give T cell receptor beta chains drawn from one sample of a study of identical twins. Each CDR3 protein gets one entry after TCRdb re-called the 5' RACE reads with MiXCR. The repertoire holds under 900,000 distinct CDR3 sequences, with approximately 13% as singletons. The same specimen was also included in a second study, on yellow fever vaccine responses in identical twins.

Input material: PBMCs. All receptors derive from a woman under 30 in good health. Both conserved end residues are part of each CDR3. Each record gives: CDR3 DNA, CDR3 protein, clone size, J gene, D gene, V gene. The D gene is left open where the match is weak. Some rows mark clone size as missing; the rest say once, few, many or name a class of expanded clone.

CDR3nt: TGCAGTGCTAGAGATCTAGCGGGGAGCAAAGAGACCCAGTACTTC
CDR3aa: CSARDLAGSKETQYF
abundance: few
j_gene: TRBJ2-5
d_gene: TRBD2
v_gene: TRBV20-1

CDR3nt: TGTGCCAGCAGTTTAACAGGGCTGGAGGGCTACGAGCAGTACTTC
CDR3aa: CASSLTGLEGYEQYF
abundance: -
j_gene: TRBJ2-7
d_gene: -
v_gene: TRBV27

CDR3nt: TGTGCCAGCAGCCCCGGGACTAGCGGGGTCTACGAGCAGTACTTC
CDR3aa: CASSPGTSGVYEQYF
abundance: many
j_gene: TRBJ2-7
d_gene: TRBD2
v_gene: TRBV9

CDR3nt: TGTGCCAGCAGTGTGGTCAGGGCGGTCCATGAGCAGTTCTTC
CDR3aa: CASSVVRAVHEQFF
abundance: few
j_gene: TRBJ2-1
d_gene: -
v_gene: TRBV2

CDR3nt: TGCAGTGCTACTCCGACTCAGGTATTTCAGCCCCAGCATTTT
CDR3aa: CSATPTQVFQPQHF
abundance: few
j_gene: TRBJ1-5
d_gene: -
v_gene: TRBV20-1

CDR3nt: TGTGCCAGCAGCTTTCGACTGCGCGGGAGTTCAGATACGCAGTATTTT
CDR3aa: CASSFRLRGSSDTQYF
abundance: -
j_gene: TRBJ2-3
d_gene: TRBD2
v_gene: TRBV7-2

CDR3nt: TGTGCCAGCAGCCAGGTGGGGGTATCCCTGCAGTTCTTC
CDR3aa: CASSQVGVSLQFF
abundance: -
j_gene: TRBJ2-1
d_gene: -
v_gene: TRBV3-1

CDR3nt: TGTGCCATCAGTGATAGGCTAACCCGACAGGGGAACTATGGCTACACCTTC
CDR3aa: CAISDRLTRQGNYGYTF
abundance: many
j_gene: TRBJ1-2
d_gene: TRBD1
v_gene: TRBV10-3

CDR3nt: TGTGCCAGCAGCCCTAGACAGACTCCCTATGGCTACACCTTC
CDR3aa: CASSPRQTPYGYTF
abundance: -
j_gene: TRBJ1-2
d_gene: -
v_gene: TRBV14

CDR3nt: TGTGCCACCAGTGACTCCGGACTAGCGGGAGCCCCGGGTTACGAGCAGTACTTC
CDR3aa: CATSDSGLAGAPGYEQYF
abundance: -
j_gene: TRBJ2-7
d_gene: TRBD2
v_gene: TRBV24-1

CDR3nt: TGCGCCAGCAGCTTGGCCGAAAAGACCTACGAGCAGTACTTC
CDR3aa: CASSLAEKTYEQYF
abundance: many
j_gene: TRBJ2-7
d_gene: -
v_gene: TRBV5-1

CDR3nt: TGTGCCAGCACCCTTCGGACAGGGATTAATCAGCCCCAGCATTTT
CDR3aa: CASTLRTGINQPQHF
abundance: many
j_gene: TRBJ1-5
d_gene: TRBD1
v_gene: TRBV12-3/TRBV12-4

CDR3nt: TGTGCCAGCAGCCTTACAGAGAACTACGAGCAGTACTTC
CDR3aa: CASSLTENYEQYF
abundance: few
j_gene: TRBJ2-7
d_gene: -
v_gene: TRBV28

CDR3nt: TGTGCCAGCAGTTCAGCAACACGGATAGACTACGAGCAGTACTTC
CDR3aa: CASSSATRIDYEQYF
abundance: once
j_gene: TRBJ2-7
d_gene: -
v_gene: TRBV28

CDR3nt: TGTGCCAGTAGTATAGCAAGGGCCTACGAGCAGTACTTC
CDR3aa: CASSIARAYEQYF
abundance: few
j_gene: TRBJ2-7
d_gene: -
v_gene: TRBV19

CDR3nt: TGTGCCATCAGGGCAGGGTCCGGCGGGCAGTACTTC
CDR3aa: CAIRAGSGGQYF
abundance: -
j_gene: TRBJ2-7
d_gene: -
v_gene: TRBV10-3

CDR3nt: TGTGCCACCAGCAGAGGATCGTCAAAACGGGGAGAGACCCAGTACTTC
CDR3aa: CATSRGSSKRGETQYF
abundance: few
j_gene: TRBJ2-5
d_gene: -
v_gene: TRBV15